One sample yielded the 31 T cell receptor beta chains listed below, sequenced in a study of PD-1 blockade in classical Hodgkin lymphoma. Sequencing was performed with immunoSEQ multiplex PCR; in TCRdb, only in-frame clones are kept and a portion is missing. Of 75,000 to 100,000 clones listed, around 81% are singletons. Relapses following autologous stem cell transplantation were seen in all patients, with brentuximab vedotin exposure varying. The input for sequencing was peripheral blood mononuclear cells (PBMCs), taken before the second cycle of nivolumab. These receptors were obtained from a human donor with classical Hodgkin lymphoma.

The rearrangement joins TRBV19 to TRBJ1-2; the D gene is possibly TRBD1 (6 bases). The CDR3 loop spans 14 amino acids. The germline V gene encodes CDR1 LNHDA and CDR2 SQIVND (reference sequence). V was clipped by 6 bases and J by 6 bases, with 17 bases between them. CDR3 amino acids: CASRQGRSMDGYTF. In DNA form, the CDR3 reads TGTGCCAGTAGACAGGGACGGTCTATGGATGGCTACACCTTC.

The rearrangement links TRBV19 to TRBJ1-1; D may be TRBD1 (5 bases). The CDR3 is 14 residues long. V was shortened by 5 bases and J by 0 bases, with 10 bases between the two germline ends. CDR1 is LNHDA and CDR2 is SQIVND in the germline V gene (reference sequence). The DNA of the CDR3 is TGTGCCAGTAGTTACAGGACCTTGAACACTGAAGCTTTCTTT. Translation gives CASSYRTLNTEAFF.

This chain uses TRBV29-1 with TRBJ2-5; 9 bases are shared with TRBD1. CDR1 is SQVTM, CDR2 ANQGSEA, per germline. Trimming cost V 4 bases and J 5 bases; bases outside gene matches: 14. The CDR3 length is 16 residues. Here the CDR3 DNA reads TGCAGCGTTGCACCACCGGGGACAGGGCGAGGGGAGACCCAGTACTTC. This codes for CSVAPPGTGRGETQYF. The full variable domain, with the rest looked up from reference TRBV29-1 and TRBJ2-5, is SAVISQKPSRDICQRGTSLTIQCQVDSQVTMMFWYRQQPGQSLTLIATANQGSEATYESGFVIDKFPISRPNLTFSTLTVSNMSPEDSSIYLCSVAPPGTGRGETQYFGPGTRLLVL.

V gene TRBV5-1 combines with J gene TRBJ1-2, with TRBD1 as a possible D gene (5 bases). Trimming removed 0 bases at V and 4 bases at J, with 10 bases between. The CDR3 spans 14 residues. Germline CDR1 SGHRS, CDR2 YFSETQ. The DNA of the CDR3 is TGCGCCAGCAGCTTGGCCGAGGGGCCCTATGGCTACACCTTC. Its protein product is CASSLAEGPYGYTF.

The rearrangement joins TRBV10-3 to TRBJ2-1, with 9 bases lining up with TRBD1. The CDR3 extends over 14 amino acids. Germline loops: CDR1 ENHRY, CDR2 SYGVKD. V gave up 6 bases and J gave up 7 bases; unmatched junction bases: 7. The CDR3 nucleotides read TGTGCCATCAGGGACCGGGACAGGGCTAATGAGCAGTTCTTC. As protein: CAIRDRDRANEQFF.

The CDR3 DNA sequence: TGTGCCAGCAGCGTAGTGCTCCCAGGGAGGGACAATGAGCAGTTCTTC. It specifies CASSVVLPGRDNEQFF. The J gene is TRBJ2-1, the V gene TRBV9; TRBD2 matches 7 bases. Germline CDR1 is SGDLS and CDR2 is YYNGEE. The CDR3 runs 16 residues. Losses at the gene ends were 0 bases for V and 5 bases for J; bases not matched to a gene: 8.

The chain is built from TRBV5-4 and TRBJ2-3; D gene ambiguous. The V end lost 4 bases, the J end lost 3 bases, and 12 bases lay between the germline ends. Germline V lookup: CDR1 SGHNT, CDR2 YYREEE (reference sequence). The CDR3 contains 14 residues. The CDR3 nucleotides read TGTGCCAGCAGCCCTCCCCTCGCGACAGATACGCAGTATTTT. Protein product: CASSPPLATDTQYF.

The chain links TRBV27 to TRBJ1-1; D not resolved. The CDR3 is made up of 15 amino acids. V lost 3 bases to trimming and J lost 1 base, with 12 bases between them. CDR1 is MNHEY and CDR2 is SMNVEV in the germline V gene (reference sequence). CDR3 in amino acids: CASSLARRPNTEAFF. The CDR3 bases are TGTGCCAGCAGTTTGGCAAGACGGCCGAACACTGAAGCTTTCTTT.

The chain recombines TRBV10-3 with TRBJ2-5, with 7 nucleotides matching TRBD1. V was clipped by 4 bases and J by 7 bases; unmatched bases: 6. The germline V gene has CDR1 ENHRY and CDR2 SYGVKD. The CDR3 length is 13 residues. The DNA for the CDR3 is TGTGCCATCAGTGGTGACAGGGCGTGGACCCAGTACTTC. This translates into CAISGDRAWTQYF.

This rearrangement joins TRBV18 to TRBJ2-7, with 10 bases aligning to TRBD2. Germline V gene data show CDR1 as KGHSH and CDR2 as LQKENI. The length of the CDR3 is 17 residues. V shed 2 bases and J 9 bases; nucleotides not matched to a gene: 16. CDR3 in DNA: TGTGCCAGCTCACCAAAGGGGACTAGCGCTTCGCCGGGGGGGCAGTACTTC. Protein: CASSPKGTSASPGGQYF.

The chain is built from TRBV9 and TRBJ2-2; 10 positions match TRBD2. Per germline, CDR1 SGDLS and CDR2 YYNGEE. With V trimmed by 0 bases and J by 7 bases, 6 bases remained unmatched. The CDR3 contains 16 residues. The CDR3 loop is CASSVGLAGDVGELFF. In DNA form, the CDR3 reads TGTGCCAGCAGCGTAGGGCTAGCGGGAGATGTCGGGGAGCTGTTTTTT.

This clone has only a few counts. The chain recombines TRBV4-2 with TRBJ2-5, with 9 bases lining up with TRBD2. Losses at the gene ends were 4 bases for V and 10 bases for J; bases not matched to a gene: 22. This CDR3 is 18 amino acids long. Germline CDR1 LGHNA, CDR2 YNFKEQ. In DNA, the CDR3 is TGTGCCAGCAGCCTGAATGCACTTTCGATAGCGGGAGCGGGAGACCAGTACTTC. Translated, it gives CASSLNALSIAGAGDQYF.

V gene TRBV7-9 combines with J gene TRBJ2-3; D gene unclear. From germline, CDR1 is SEHNR and CDR2 FQNEAQ (reference sequence). The CDR3 length is 12 residues. Trimming stripped 5 bases from V and 6 bases from J, with 9 bases between. The DNA for the CDR3 is TGTGCCAGCAGCGGACCCGGGGATACGCAGTATTTT. Amino acids: CASSGPGDTQYF.

The J gene is TRBJ2-1, the V gene TRBV7-8; 8 nucleotides agree with TRBD2. Per the germline V gene, CDR1 is SGHVS and CDR2 is FQNEAQ. V gave up 0 bases and J gave up 6 bases; unmatched junction bases: 1. The CDR3 sequence is 14 residues long. The CDR3 region has the DNA TGTGCCAGCAGCTTAGCGGGACTAGGCAATGAGCAGTTCTTC. Protein: CASSLAGLGNEQFF.

V is TRBV7-2 and J is TRBJ1-1; D is unresolved. CDR1 is SGHTA and CDR2 is FQGNSA in the germline V gene. The CDR3 has 14 amino acids. Trimming took 7 bases from V and 1 from J, leaving 13 bases between them. Here the CDR3 reads CASNLGSGNTEAFF. The CDR3 nucleotides are TGTGCCAGCAATCTGGGGTCCGGGAACACTGAAGCTTTCTTT. Looking up the rest from reference TRBV7-2 and TRBJ1-1 gives the full variable domain: GAGVSQSPSNKVTEKGKDVELRCDPISGHTALYWYRQSLGQGLEFLIYFQGNSAPDKSGLPSDRFSAERTGGSVSTLTIQRTQQEDSAVYLCASNLGSGNTEAFFGQGTRLTVV.

In its sample, this clone ranks as medium-sized. This chain connects TRBV2 to TRBJ1-3; D call uncertain. The germline V gene encodes CDR1 SNHLY and CDR2 FYNNEI. This CDR3 comprises 13 residues. Trimming pared 0 bases from V and 4 bases from J, leaving 4 bases between. The CDR3 sequence: CASSEANGNTIYF. DNA of the CDR3: TGTGCCAGCAGTGAAGCGAACGGAAACACCATATATTTT.

The rearrangement joins TRBV13 to TRBJ2-7; D ambiguous. The CDR3 is 16 residues long. Trimming took 1 base from V and 2 from J, leaving 15 bases between them. Germline CDR1 and CDR2: PRHDT and FYEKMQ (reference sequence). CDR3 sequence: CASSLVTRAPTYEQYF. The CDR3 DNA reads as TGTGCCAGCAGCTTAGTTACCCGGGCCCCCACCTACGAGCAGTACTTC.

The V gene is TRBV6-5, the J gene TRBJ2-2; no clear D gene. The germline V gene encodes CDR1 MNHEY and CDR2 SVGAGI. There are 12 residues in the CDR3. V was cut by 8 bases and J by 7 bases, with 11 bases left in between. The CDR3 reads CASSRPRGELFF. CDR3 nucleotide sequence: TGTGCCAGCTCACGGCCCCGCGGGGAGCTGTTTTTT.

The rearrangement uses TRBV10-3 and TRBJ1-1; D is possibly TRBD1 (6 bases). The CDR3 totals 14 residues. Germline assignment: CDR1 ENHRY and CDR2 SYGVKD. V was trimmed by 2 bases and J by 0 bases, leaving 7 bases between them. CDR3 DNA: TGTGCCATCAGTGAGACAGGGCTGAACACTGAAGCTTTCTTT. The encoded protein is CAISETGLNTEAFF.

This clone was counted only a few times. This chain joins TRBV27 and TRBJ2-2; TRBD1 aligns across 10 bases. V was pared by 5 bases and J by 3 bases, with 9 bases of the junction left unmatched. Germline V gene data show CDR1 as MNHEY and CDR2 as SMNVEV (reference sequence). This CDR3 is built from 17 residues. DNA for the CDR3: TGTGCCAGCAGTATTAGACCGGGACAGGGGTACACCGGGGAGCTGTTTTTT. Protein product: CASSIRPGQGYTGELFF.

V usage is TRBV5-1 and J usage is TRBJ2-3; D call uncertain. This CDR3 region has 15 residues. Germline values: CDR1 SGHRS, CDR2 YFSETQ. Trimming shortened V by 2 bases and J by 0 bases, and 10 bases separated the two germline ends. The CDR3 loop reads CASSFRTASTDTQYF. The CDR3, as DNA: TGCGCCAGCAGCTTTCGGACGGCTAGCACAGATACGCAGTATTTT.

The V gene is TRBV7-3, the J gene TRBJ1-1, with D uncertain. Trimming cost V 6 bases and J 0 bases, with 8 bases left between them. The germline gives CDR1 SGHTA, CDR2 FQGTGA. The CDR3 has 13 amino acids. CDR3 DNA: TGTGCCAGCAGTCACAACTTGAACACTGAAGCTTTCTTT. This encodes CASSHNLNTEAFF.

The chain combines TRBV7-2 with TRBJ2-7; D not certain. Germline-derived CDR1 and CDR2 are SGHTA and FQGNSA. With 6 bases removed from V and 3 bases from J, the gap between germline ends came to 15 bases. CDR3 size: 14 residues. This CDR3 reads CASSPHPSSYEQYF. The DNA for the CDR3 is TGTGCCAGCAGTCCCCATCCCTCTAGCTACGAGCAGTACTTC.

The chain recombines TRBV29-1 with TRBJ2-1; 7 bases match TRBD2. The V segment lost 4 bases and the J segment 7 bases; nucleotides outside the gene matches: 1. Germline CDR1 SQVTM, CDR2 ANQGSEA. The CDR3 is made up of 11 amino acids. CDR3 amino acids: CSVVLANEQFF. In DNA form, the CDR3 reads TGCAGCGTTGTACTAGCGAATGAGCAGTTCTTC.

This clone was seen a single time. The V gene is TRBV7-8, the J gene TRBJ2-2; D is ambiguous. The V end was cut by 1 base, the J end by 7 bases, with 13 bases between. Germline V gene lookup returns CDR1 SGHVS and CDR2 FQNEAQ. The CDR3 covers 15 residues. CDR3 sequence (DNA): TGTGCCAGCAGCTTAGACCTAATTGGTGGCGGGGAGCTGTTTTTT. Translating gives CASSLDLIGGGELFF.

The rearrangement uses TRBV5-4 and TRBJ2-3; D possibly matches TRBD1 or TRBD2 (5 bases each). Trimming stripped 0 bases from V and 2 bases from J, with 13 bases between. The V gene's germline CDR1 is SGHNT and CDR2 YYREEE (reference sequence). CDR3 length: 16 amino acids. The CDR3 coding sequence is TGTGCCAGCAGCTTGGGCCGGGACGTCGTCACAGATACGCAGTATTTT. This gives the protein CASSLGRDVVTDTQYF.

This clone has just a few counts. The V call is TRBV21-1, the J call TRBJ1-5. TRBV21-1 constitutes a pseudogene. This CDR3 is built from 11 residues. This CDR3 is CARETYQPQHF. The CDR3 coding sequence is TGTGCCAGGGAGACCTATCAGCCCCAGCATTTT.

The chain employs TRBV7-6 and TRBJ2-2; D is possibly TRBD2 (6 bases). The CDR3 runs 14 residues. V was trimmed by 6 bases and J by 7 bases, leaving 15 bases between them. Per the germline V gene, CDR1 is SGHVS and CDR2 is FNYEAQ. The CDR3 is CASRRDSWGGELFF. The CDR3 DNA follows: TGTGCCAGCAGACGGGACTCCTGGGGCGGGGAGCTGTTTTTT.

J is TRBJ2-1 and V is TRBV28; D call uncertain. This CDR3 is built from 13 residues. Germline CDR1 and CDR2: MDHEN and SYDVKM. Between the trimmed V and J ends, which lost 6 bases and 8 bases, there was a span of 14 bases. The CDR3 is CASSPAFGDEQFF. CDR3 sequence (DNA): TGTGCCAGCAGCCCAGCTTTTGGGGATGAGCAGTTCTTC. Full variable domain (rest looked up from reference TRBV28 and TRBJ2-1): DVKVTQSSRYLVKRTGEKVFLECVQDMDHENMFWYRQDPGLGLRLIYFSYDVKMKEKGDIPEGYSVSREKKERFSLILESASTNQTSMYLCASSPAFGDEQFFGPGTRLTVL.

The rearrangement joins TRBV6-6 to TRBJ1-3; D is unresolved. Germline V lookup: CDR1 MNHNY, CDR2 SVGAGI (reference sequence). The CDR3 contains 15 residues. Trimming took 2 bases from V and 0 from J, leaving 8 bases between them. CDR3: CASSYESFSGNTIYF. The CDR3 DNA sequence: TGTGCCAGCAGTTACGAGTCCTTCTCTGGAAACACCATATATTTT.

The rearrangement joins TRBV28 to TRBJ2-1; D ambiguous. Looked up from germline, CDR1 is MDHEN and CDR2 is SYDVKM. This CDR3 comprises 14 residues. V gave up 6 bases and J gave up 4 bases, with 13 bases separating them. This CDR3 reads CASSSPGGYNEQFF. Here the CDR3 DNA reads TGTGCCAGCAGCTCCCCCGGTGGATACAATGAGCAGTTCTTC.